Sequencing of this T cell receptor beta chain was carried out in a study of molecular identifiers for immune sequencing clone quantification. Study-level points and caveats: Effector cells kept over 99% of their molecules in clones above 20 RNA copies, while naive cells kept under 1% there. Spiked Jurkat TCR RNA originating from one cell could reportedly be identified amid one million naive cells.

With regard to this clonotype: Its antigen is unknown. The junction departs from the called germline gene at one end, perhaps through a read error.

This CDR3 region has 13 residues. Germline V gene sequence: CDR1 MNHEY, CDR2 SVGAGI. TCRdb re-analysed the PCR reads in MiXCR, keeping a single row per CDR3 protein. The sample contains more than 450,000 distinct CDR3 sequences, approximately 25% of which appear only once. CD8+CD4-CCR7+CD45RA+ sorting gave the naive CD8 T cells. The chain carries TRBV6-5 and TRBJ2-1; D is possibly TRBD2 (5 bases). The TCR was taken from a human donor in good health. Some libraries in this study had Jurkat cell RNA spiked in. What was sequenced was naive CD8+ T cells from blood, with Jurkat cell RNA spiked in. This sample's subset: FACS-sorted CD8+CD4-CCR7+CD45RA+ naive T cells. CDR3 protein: CASGGTRSNEQSF. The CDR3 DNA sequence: TGTGCCAGCGGAGGCACGCGCTCCAATGAGCAGTCCTTC.